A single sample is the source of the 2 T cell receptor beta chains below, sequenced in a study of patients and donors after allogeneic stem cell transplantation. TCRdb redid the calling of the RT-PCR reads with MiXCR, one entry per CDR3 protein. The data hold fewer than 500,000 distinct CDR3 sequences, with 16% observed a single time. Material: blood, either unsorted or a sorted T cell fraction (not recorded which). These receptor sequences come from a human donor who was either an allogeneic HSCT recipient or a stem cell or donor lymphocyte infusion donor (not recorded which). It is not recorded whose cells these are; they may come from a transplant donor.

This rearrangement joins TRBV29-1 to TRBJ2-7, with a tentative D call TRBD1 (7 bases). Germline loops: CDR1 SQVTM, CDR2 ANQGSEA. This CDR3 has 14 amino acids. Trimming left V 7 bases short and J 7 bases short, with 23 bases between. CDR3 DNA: TGCAGCGCCGGTCCCAATTCAGGGGGAGGAGAGCAGTACTTC. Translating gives CSAGPNSGGGEQYF.

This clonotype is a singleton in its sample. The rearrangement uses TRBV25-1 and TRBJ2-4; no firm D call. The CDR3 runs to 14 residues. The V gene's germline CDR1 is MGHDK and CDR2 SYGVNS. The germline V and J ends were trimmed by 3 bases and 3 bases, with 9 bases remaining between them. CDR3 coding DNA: TGTGCCAGCAGTGAGACTTGGGGCAAAAACATTCAGTACTTC. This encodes CASSETWGKNIQYF.